A single sample gave rise to the 16 T cell receptor beta chains below, sequenced in a study of CD8+ T cells in alopecia areata. cDNA serving as the sequencing template came from extracted, reverse transcribed RNA. The assay was immunoSEQ multiplex PCR, and TCRdb's table has in-frame clones only and misses some. The data show 5,000 to 7,000 clones, with none appearing a single time. Pooled cells of cutaneous lymph node origin were sorted on CD4, CD8alpha, NKG2D, NKG2ACE and other markers. Sequencing was carried out using CD8+ T cells sorted from a lymph node. The receptors here all came from a C3H/HeJ mouse with alopecia areata. Strain haplotype at MHC: H2-k.

This clone is medium-sized (0.01 to 0.1%) within its sample. The listed genes are named as in mouse. CDR3 loop: CASSFWGQGYNSPLYF. Partial CDR3 DNA: TGTGCCAGCAGTTTCTGGGGACAGGGCTATAATTCGCCC. The chain joins TRBV14 to TRBJ1-6; 9 bases line up with TRBD1. Coverage ceases 3 residues before the CDR3 finishes, and the germline J gene fills in the end. TRBJ1-6 is designated an ORF whose function remains uncertain. V trimming: 0 bases; J trimming: 3 bases; junction bases outside the gene matches: 1. CDR3 length: 16 residues. Germline V gene lookup returns CDR1 SGHDT and CDR2 FRDEAV.

The table lists this clone with many counts. The gene names here belong to mouse. From the germline J gene comes the end of the CDR3, since the read stops 4 residues before it. The chain combines TRBV1 with TRBJ2-4; 8 nucleotides line up with TRBD2. After removal of 4 bases from V and 2 bases from J, the junction contained 2 bases not matched to a gene. The germline gives CDR1 NSQYPW, CDR2 LRSPGD (reference sequence). CDR3 length: 14 amino acids. CDR3 sequence: CTCSELGVQNTLYF. CDR3 DNA, as far as it was read: TGCACCTGCAGTGAACTGGGGGTTCAAAAC.

A few counts support this clone. Mouse gene names apply. CDR3 region: CASSMWTDYNSPLYF. Incomplete CDR3 DNA: TGTGCCAGCAGTATGTGGACAGACTATAATTCGCCC. V and J are TRBV19 and TRBJ1-6; possibly TRBD1 for D (6 bases). The CDR3 end is not reached by the read, which stops 3 residues before it; the germline J gene fills it in. TRBJ1-6 is annotated as an ORF whose role is uncertain. Germline V gives CDR1 FNHDT, CDR2 SITEND (reference sequence). This CDR3 has 15 residues. Trimming stripped 2 bases from V and 3 bases from J, with 9 bases between.

This clone showed up many times. Mouse gene names apply. Read coverage stops 4 residues before the CDR3 terminus; the germline J gene supplies the remainder. The genes are TRBV14 and TRBJ2-5, with D tentatively TRBD1 (6 bases). V was shortened by 0 bases and J by 3 bases, with 8 bases between the two germline ends. The CDR3 is 14 amino acids. Germline values: CDR1 SGHDT, CDR2 FRDEAV. The CDR3: CASSFLGQQDTQYF. The DNA read from the CDR3 is TGTGCCAGCAGTTTCTTGGGACAACAAGAC.

The sample holds many counts of this clone. The gene symbols are mouse symbols. The sequenced CDR3 bases are TGTGCAAGCAGCCCACGGGACAAACAAGAC. It specifies CASSPRDKQD. From start to end, the CDR3 is CASSPRDKQDTQYF. This rearrangement joins TRBV16 to TRBJ2-5; perhaps TRBD1 as D (6 bases). The read finishes 4 residues shy of the CDR3 end, and the germline J gene is used to complete it. V dropped 5 bases and J dropped 3 bases, with 12 bases sitting between them. The germline V gene encodes CDR1 SGHSA and CDR2 FRNQAP. This CDR3 is 14 amino acids long.

As concerns this clone: Germline and genes: mouse. Read sequence stops 4 residues before the CDR3 end, and the germline J gene provides the missing end. The chain recombines TRBV31 with TRBJ1-2; D gene ambiguous. Between the trimmed V and J ends, which lost 0 bases and 1 base, there was a span of 0 bases. From germline, CDR1 is GKSSPN and CDR2 SITVG. The CDR3 length is 11 residues. The covered CDR3 bases are TGTGCCTGGAGTCTAAACTCC. It translates to CAWSLNS. The full-length CDR3 reads as CAWSLNSDYTF.

On this clone itself: Mouse gene names and germline throughout. The CDR3 goes on 4 residues after the read ends, and that part is filled in from the germline J gene. This rearrangement joins TRBV19 to TRBJ2-7; D is unclear. This CDR3 comprises 15 residues. V gave up 0 bases and J gave up 0 bases, with 10 bases separating them. Looked up from germline, CDR1 is FNHDT and CDR2 is SITEND (reference sequence). The CDR3 bases that were read are TGTGCCAGCAGTATAGACGGCAGGAGCTCCTAT. Translation gives CASSIDGRSSY. The CDR3 as a whole reads CASSIDGRSSYEQYF.

A remark on this clone: Mouse gene names apply. The CDR3 end falls 4 residues outside the read, so it is completed with the germline J gene. The V gene is TRBV3, the J gene TRBJ2-3, with D maybe TRBD2 (5 bases). The germline V gene has CDR1 SNHLY and CDR2 FYNGKV (reference sequence). The V end lost 6 bases, the J end lost 0 bases, and 13 bases lay between the germline ends. CDR3 length: 15 amino acids. CDR3 sequence reads: CASSDAWVSAETLYF. The CDR3 bases that were read are TGTGCCAGCAGTGATGCCTGGGTTAGTGCAGAA.

This clone was counted ten times or more. Gene names follow the mouse nomenclature. The read stops 4 residues short of the end of the CDR3; the missing end is completed from the germline J gene. This chain connects TRBV13-2 to TRBJ2-7; 11 bases fit TRBD2. This CDR3 comprises 14 residues. The germline gives CDR1 NNHNN, CDR2 SYGAGS (reference sequence). Incomplete CDR3 DNA: TGTGCCAGCGGTGACCGGGACTGGGGGTAT. Its translation is CASGDRDWGY. The full CDR3 protein reads CASGDRDWGYEQYF.

This clone showed up just a few times. At one of its ends the junction is not consistent with the germline gene, which may arise from a read error. Mouse gene names apply. From the germline J gene comes the end of the CDR3, since the read stops 4 residues before it. Other DNA sequences from this sample encode an identical CDR3 as well. The V call is TRBV16, the J call TRBJ2-1, with 10 bases fitting TRBD2. CDR1 and CDR2 (germline): SGHSA, FRNQAP. The CDR3 is 15 amino acids. CDR3 DNA (partial): TGTGCCAGCAGTTCGACTGGGGGGAACTATGCT. Amino acids: CASSSTGGNYA. The complete CDR3 protein is CASSSTGGNYAEQFF.

About this clone itself: Genes and germline come from the mouse. The CDR3 extends 4 residues past the end of the read, so its final part is completed from the germline J gene. This chain connects TRBV13-3 to TRBJ2-7, with 9 bases that match TRBD2. The CDR3 covers 14 residues. Germline CDR1 and CDR2: NNHDY and SYVADS. The CDR3 loop is CASSESWGGYEQYF. The sequenced CDR3 bases are TGTGCCAGCAGTGAGAGCTGGGGGGGGTAT.

Ten or more counts support this clone. All gene names here are mouse names. The sequence runs out 3 residues before the end of the CDR3; the remainder is reconstructed from the germline J gene. The chain has TRBV13-3 and TRBJ1-6; the match to TRBD1 covers 11 bases. TRBJ1-6 is recorded as an ORF, its role being uncertain. J was trimmed by 6 bases and V by 4 bases; bases with no gene match: 3. CDR1 and CDR2 from the germline V gene are NNHDY and SYVADS. This CDR3 has 15 residues. CDR3 DNA (partial): TGTGCCAGCAGTCAGGACAGGGGGCTTAATTCGCCC. Amino acids: CASSQDRGLNSP. The full CDR3 reads CASSQDRGLNSPLYF.

As to this clone: Genes and germline are mouse. Read coverage stops 4 residues before the CDR3 terminus; the germline J gene supplies the remainder. V usage is TRBV13-3 and J usage is TRBJ1-1; 10 bases align to TRBD1. V dropped 2 bases and J dropped 3; count of bases not matched to a gene: 4. The CDR3 runs 15 residues. Per the germline V gene, CDR1 is NNHDY and CDR2 is SYVADS. The sequenced part of the CDR3 DNA is TGTGCCAGCAGTGAGAGGGACAGGGGCGACACA. Amino acids: CASSERDRGDT. The full CDR3 protein is CASSERDRGDTEVFF.

This clone occurred many times. Mouse germline and gene names are used. The sequenced CDR3 bases are TGTGCTAGCACCGGGGACACCAACACCGGG. Encoded protein: CASTGDTNTG. In full, the CDR3 reads CASTGDTNTGQLYF. The chain joins TRBV17 to TRBJ2-2, with D possibly matching TRBD1 (6 bases). Read sequence stops 4 residues before the CDR3 end, and the germline J gene provides the missing end. Trimming cost V 7 bases and J 2 bases, with 11 bases left between them. The CDR3 runs 14 residues. Looked up from germline, CDR1 is MNHDT and CDR2 is YYDKIL.

This clone was observed many times. Genes and germline are mouse. The CDR3 end is not reached by the read, which stops 4 residues before it; the germline J gene fills it in. V gene TRBV13-1 combines with J gene TRBJ2-5; 13 positions agree with TRBD2. The CDR3 totals 15 residues. Germline assignment: CDR1 NSHNY and CDR2 SYGAGN. The CDR3: CASSPDWGGEDTQYF. Incomplete CDR3 DNA: TGTGCCAGCAGTCCGGACTGGGGGGGCGAAGAC.

This clone was counted many times. These gene names are mouse names. With the read ending 4 residues before the CDR3 end, the germline J gene is used to fill in that end. The chain couples TRBV13-3 to TRBJ2-5; 8 bases map to TRBD2. This CDR3 region has 12 residues. In germline, CDR1 is NNHDY, CDR2 SYVADS. The part of the CDR3 DNA that was read is TGTGCCAGCAGTCGGGACTGGGAC. It encodes CASSRDWD. The whole CDR3 sequence reads CASSRDWDTQYF.